The next 26 T cell receptor beta chains were all read from a single sample in a study of CD8 T cells in Susac syndrome. cDNA came from roughly 0.53 to 1 ug RNA primed by random hexamers. TCRdb reprocessed the immunoSEQ multiplex PCR reads with MiXCR, giving one entry per CDR3 protein. The sample holds some 260,000 distinct CDR3 sequences, 85% to 95% seen once. Sequencing used CD4+ T cells from PBMCs. The receptor set was obtained from a human donor with multiple sclerosis.

The V and J genes are TRBV23-1 and TRBJ2-2; D unresolved. TRBV23-1 is placed among ORFs of uncertain function. V was shortened by 0 bases and J by 2 bases, with 7 bases between the two germline ends. This CDR3 contains 15 residues. CDR3 in amino acids: CASSQSASNTGELFF. CDR3 DNA sequence: TGCGCCAGCAGTCAATCCGCCAGTAACACCGGGGAGCTGTTTTTT.

The CDR3 bases are TGTGCCAGCAGTGAAATGGTTGCGGGACAGACCTCCTACTTC. Translating it yields CASSEMVAGQTSYF. The rearrangement joins TRBV6-5 to TRBJ2-5, with D maybe TRBD1 (7 bases). V lost 5 bases and J lost 14, with 24 bases in between. The CDR3 consists of 14 residues. CDR1 and CDR2 (germline): MNHEY, SVGAGI.

This chain links TRBV19 with TRBJ1-2, with TRBD1 identical over 10 bases. The CDR3 sequence is 12 residues long. Trimming cost V 6 bases and J 8 bases; bases outside gene matches: 3. Germline V gene data show CDR1 as LNHDA and CDR2 as SQIVND (reference sequence). This CDR3 is CASRDRGQGYTF. Here the CDR3 DNA reads TGTGCCAGTAGAGACAGGGGGCAAGGCTACACCTTC. Complete variable domain (other parts from reference TRBV19 and TRBJ1-2): DGGITQSPKYLFRKEGQNVTLSCEQNLNHDAMYWYRQDPGQGLRLIYYSQIVNDFQKGDIAEGYSVSREKKESFPLTVTSAQKNPTAFYLCASRDRGQGYTFGSGTRLTVV.

The rearrangement uses TRBV7-9 and TRBJ1-1; D is possibly TRBD1 (6 bases). Germline CDR1 is SEHNR and CDR2 is FQNEAQ (reference sequence). Between the trimmed V and J ends, which lost 2 bases and 1 base, there was a span of 11 bases. The CDR3 is 15 amino acids. The CDR3 bases are TGTGCCAGCAGCTTATCCCCGACAGGGAACACTGAAGCTTTCTTT. Translation: CASSLSPTGNTEAFF.

The chain uses TRBV24-1 and TRBJ2-7; possible D gene TRBD1, 6 bases. Per germline, CDR1 KGHDR and CDR2 SFDVKD. The CDR3 extends over 13 amino acids. Between the trimmed V and J ends, which lost 4 bases and 4 bases, there was a span of 10 bases. In nucleotides, the CDR3 is TGTGCCACCAGTGACTTAGACAGGTACGAGCAGTACGTC. Its translation: CATSDLDRYEQYV.

As for this clonotype: Sequence at one end of the junction differs from germline and may be a read error. The chain links TRBV6-2 or TRBV6-3 to TRBJ2-5, with D possibly matching TRBD2 (6 bases). The CDR3 spans 15 residues. Per germline, CDR1 MNHEY and CDR2 SVGEGT. Here the CDR3 DNA reads TGTGCCAGCAGTTCTCAAGCGGAGGGCCCGGAGACCCAGTGCTTC. This translates into CASSSQAEGPETQCF.

This clonotype was seen once. The rearrangement uses TRBV9 and TRBJ2-2, with 8 nucleotides matching TRBD1. Germline-derived CDR1 and CDR2 are SGDLS and YYNGEE. The J segment lost 2 bases and the V segment lost 1 base, leaving 4 bases of the junction unmatched. The CDR3 loop spans 16 amino acids. The CDR3 here is CASSVIQGVNTGELFF. The CDR3 DNA reads TGTGCCAGCAGCGTAATACAGGGGGTTAACACCGGGGAGCTGTTTTTT.

The rearrangement uses TRBV5-4 and TRBJ1-6, with TRBD1 as a possible D gene (6 bases). Trimming cost V 3 bases and J 8 bases, with 21 bases left between them. The length of the CDR3 is 17 residues. The germline gives CDR1 SGHNT, CDR2 YYREEE (reference sequence). For the CDR3, the DNA is TGTGCCAGCAGCTCGCGGGCCGGGGGCGCGAATTATTCACCCCTCCACTTT. Its protein product is CASSSRAGGANYSPLHF.

The J gene is TRBJ2-7, the V gene TRBV14; tentative D call: TRBD2 (7 bases). V shed 2 bases and J shed 3 bases, with 20 bases lying between them. This CDR3 is 17 amino acids long. Germline values: CDR1 SGHDN, CDR2 FVKESK. CDR3 amino acids: CASSQRLGGDKHYEQYF. DNA of the CDR3: TGTGCCAGCAGCCAACGTCTAGGGGGGGACAAACACTACGAGCAGTACTTC.

V gene TRBV9 combines with J gene TRBJ2-5; 11 bases align to TRBD1. The CDR3 sequence is 15 residues long. Looked up from germline, CDR1 is SGDLS and CDR2 is YYNGEE. With V trimmed by 0 bases and J by 5 bases, 3 bases remained unmatched. The CDR3 region is CASSVGTGGFETQYF. The CDR3 nucleotides are TGTGCCAGCAGCGTAGGGACAGGGGGCTTTGAGACCCAGTACTTC.

This chain connects TRBV3-1 to TRBJ2-5, with 9 bases that match TRBD2. The CDR3 length is 15 residues. Germline CDR1 is LGHDT and CDR2 is YNNKEL (reference sequence). The J segment lost 5 bases and the V segment lost 1 base, leaving 5 bases of the junction unmatched. Here the CDR3 DNA reads TGTGCCAGCAGCCAAGTTAGCGGGAGCCGGGAGACCCAGTACTTC. Translating gives CASSQVSGSRETQYF.

This chain links TRBV11-2 with TRBJ2-5; D gene ambiguous. Trimming took 0 bases from V and 2 from J, leaving 7 bases between them. This CDR3 is built from 14 residues. CDR1 and CDR2 (germline): SGHAT, FQNNGV. CDR3 amino acids: CASSLEAQQETQYF. The CDR3 DNA reads as TGTGCCAGCAGCTTAGAGGCTCAACAAGAGACCCAGTACTTC.

The chain has TRBV10-3 and TRBJ2-1; D not certain. Germline values: CDR1 ENHRY, CDR2 SYGVKD. This CDR3 has 13 amino acids. Between the trimmed V and J ends, which lost 0 bases and 6 bases, there was a span of 6 bases. This CDR3 is CAISESGANEQFF. The CDR3 DNA is TGTGCCATCAGTGAGTCTGGCGCCAATGAGCAGTTCTTC.

This sequence joins TRBV20-1 and TRBJ2-1; 9 nucleotides agree with TRBD1. V gave up 4 bases and J gave up 8 bases; unmatched junction bases: 9. The germline CDR1 and CDR2 sequences are DFQATT and SNEGSKA (reference sequence). CDR3 length equals 14 residues. In DNA, the CDR3 is TGCAGTGCTAAAGAGACAGGGGGTATCCATGAGCAGTTCTTC. Amino acids: CSAKETGGIHEQFF.

The rearrangement uses TRBV24-1 and TRBJ1-2, with TRBD1 matching 7 bases. CDR3 size: 13 residues. The trim removed 4 bases at V and 7 bases at J, leaving 5 bases unmatched. CDR1 and CDR2 from the germline V gene are KGHDR and SFDVKD. The CDR3 DNA reads as TGTGCCACCAGTGAAACAGGGGCTCCTGGCTACACCTTC. Amino acid sequence: CATSETGAPGYTF.

The genes are TRBV18 and TRBJ2-3; weak D call: TRBD1 (6 bases). There are 16 residues in the CDR3. Germline loops: CDR1 KGHSH, CDR2 LQKENI. V was pared by 2 bases and J by 0 bases, with 12 bases between. CDR3: CASSPTGPTSTDTQYF. CDR3 coding DNA: TGTGCCAGCTCACCAACAGGGCCAACTAGCACAGATACGCAGTATTTT.

V and J are TRBV12-3 or TRBV12-4 and TRBJ1-5, with D tentatively TRBD1 (5 bases). The V end lost 4 bases, the J end lost 3 bases, and 13 bases lay between the germline ends. This CDR3 spans 15 amino acids. CDR3 region: CASSSRGRANQPQHF. CDR3 nucleotide sequence: TGTGCCAGCAGTTCCCGCGGCAGGGCCAATCAGCCCCAGCATTTT.

The chain links TRBV19 to TRBJ1-2, with D uncertain. The CDR3 length is 13 residues. In germline, CDR1 is LNHDA, CDR2 SQIVND (reference sequence). V was shortened by 3 bases and J by 7 bases, with 12 bases between the two germline ends. The CDR3 protein is CASSILRASGYTF. The CDR3 region has the DNA TGTGCCAGTAGTATCCTACGGGCGAGTGGCTACACCTTC.

The chain employs TRBV28 and TRBJ1-5, with D uncertain. V gave up 11 bases and J gave up 6 bases, with 17 bases separating them. Germline assignment: CDR1 MDHEN and CDR2 SYDVKM. The CDR3 has 13 amino acids. The CDR3 coding sequence is TGTGCCTCCCGAATTTGGCTCACTCAGCCCCAGCATTTT. Its protein product is CASRIWLTQPQHF. Full variable domain (outside the CDR3, taken from reference TRBV28 and TRBJ1-5): DVKVTQSSRYLVKRTGEKVFLECVQDMDHENMFWYRQDPGLGLRLIYFSYDVKMKEKGDIPEGYSVSREKKERFSLILESASTNQTSMYLCASRIWLTQPQHFGDGTRLSIL.

Points on this clonotype: One end of the junction does not line up with germline, which may come from a read error. The CDR3 nucleotides are TGTGCCAGCAGCCCTCAGGGGGGGCAGGGGGTCAACGTCCTGACTTTC. Its translation: CASSPQGGQGVNVLTF. The chain has TRBV7-9 and TRBJ2-6; either TRBD1 or TRBD2 may fit D (7 bases each). The germline gives CDR1 SEHNR, CDR2 FQNEAQ (reference sequence). CDR3 length equals 16 residues.

This chain connects TRBV20-1 to TRBJ2-1; 7 nucleotides align to TRBD2. The V gene end was trimmed by 6 bases and the J gene end by 3 bases; junction bases not matched to a gene: 8. Germline loops: CDR1 DFQATT, CDR2 SNEGSKA (reference sequence). CDR3 size: 14 residues. This CDR3 reads CSATSGADYNEQFF. The CDR3 coding sequence is TGCAGTGCCACCAGCGGGGCCGACTACAATGAGCAGTTCTTC.

In DNA form, the CDR3 reads TGTGCCAGCAGTTTGGGACAGGCGAAGCAGTACGTC. Encoded protein: CASSLGQAKQYV. The V gene is TRBV12-3 or TRBV12-4, the J gene TRBJ2-7; 8 bases line up with TRBD1. This CDR3 has 12 residues. V lost 3 bases and J lost 8; bases outside the gene matches: 3.

This chain connects TRBV7-2 to TRBJ2-1; D uncertain. V was cut by 5 bases and J by 0 bases, with 14 bases left in between. CDR1 is SGHTA, CDR2 FQGNSA, per germline. This CDR3 is 16 amino acids long. The CDR3 coding sequence is TGTGCCAGCAGCGACATCCCGGCCAACTCCTACAATGAGCAGTTCTTC. It yields the protein CASSDIPANSYNEQFF. Looking up the rest from reference TRBV7-2 and TRBJ2-1 gives the full variable domain: GAGVSQSPSNKVTEKGKDVELRCDPISGHTALYWYRQSLGQGLEFLIYFQGNSAPDKSGLPSDRFSAERTGGSVSTLTIQRTQQEDSAVYLCASSDIPANSYNEQFFGPGTRLTVL.

The rearrangement links TRBV19 to TRBJ1-4, with a tentative D call TRBD1 (6 bases). The germline gives CDR1 LNHDA, CDR2 SQIVND (reference sequence). The CDR3 is 13 residues long. V shed 3 bases and J shed 14 bases, with 16 bases lying between them. The CDR3 region is CASSMGTRKWLFF. The CDR3 DNA follows: TGTGCCAGTAGTATGGGGACACGGAAATGGCTGTTTTTT.

The chain joins TRBV3-1 to TRBJ2-7, with 8 positions matching TRBD2. J gave up 0 bases and V 5 bases, and 6 bases lay outside the gene matches. Germline assignment: CDR1 LGHDT and CDR2 YNNKEL (reference sequence). The CDR3 runs 15 residues. The CDR3 nucleotides are TGTGCCAGCAGCTTTAGCGGGGCCATCTCCTACGAGCAGTACTTC. It is translated as CASSFSGAISYEQYF.

The rearrangement links TRBV11-3 to TRBJ2-5, with no clear D. Germline CDR1 is SGHNT and CDR2 is YENEEA. This CDR3 has 14 amino acids. Trimming pared 0 bases from V and 5 bases from J, leaving 10 bases between. The CDR3 loop reads CASSLEVRAETQYF. The CDR3 DNA reads as TGTGCCAGCAGCTTAGAAGTTAGAGCGGAGACCCAGTACTTC. Combining the CDR3 with reference TRBV11-3 and TRBJ2-5 gives the whole variable domain EAGVVQSPRYKIIEKKQPVAFWCNPISGHNTLYWYLQNLGQGPELLIRYENEEAVDDSQLPKDRFSAERLKGVDSTLKIQPAELGDSAVYLCASSLEVRAETQYFGPGTRLLVL.